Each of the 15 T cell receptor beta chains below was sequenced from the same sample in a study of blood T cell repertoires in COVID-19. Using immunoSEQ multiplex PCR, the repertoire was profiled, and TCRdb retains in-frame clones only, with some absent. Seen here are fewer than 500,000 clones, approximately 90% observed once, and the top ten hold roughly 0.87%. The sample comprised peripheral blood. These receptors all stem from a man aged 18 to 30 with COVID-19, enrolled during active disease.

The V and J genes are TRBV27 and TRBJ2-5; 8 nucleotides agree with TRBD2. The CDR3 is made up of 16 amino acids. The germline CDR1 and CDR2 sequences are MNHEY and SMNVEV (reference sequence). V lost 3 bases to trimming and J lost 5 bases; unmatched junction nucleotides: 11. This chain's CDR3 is CASSFNPGGPVETQYF. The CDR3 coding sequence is TGTGCCAGCAGTTTTAACCCGGGAGGGCCCGTTGAGACCCAGTACTTC.

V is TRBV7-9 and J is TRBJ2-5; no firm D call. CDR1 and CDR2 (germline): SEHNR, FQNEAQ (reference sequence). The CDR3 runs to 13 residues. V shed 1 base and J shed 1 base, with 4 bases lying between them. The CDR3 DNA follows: TGTGCCAGCAGCTTAGTCGGCCAAGAGACCCAGTACTTC. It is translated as CASSLVGQETQYF.

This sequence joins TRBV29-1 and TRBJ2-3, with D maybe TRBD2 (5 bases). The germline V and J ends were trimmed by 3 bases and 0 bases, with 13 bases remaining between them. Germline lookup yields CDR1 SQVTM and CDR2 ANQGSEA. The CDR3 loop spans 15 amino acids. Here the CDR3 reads CSVDRSGASTDTQYF. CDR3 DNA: TGCAGCGTTGATCGGAGCGGTGCCAGCACAGATACGCAGTATTTT.

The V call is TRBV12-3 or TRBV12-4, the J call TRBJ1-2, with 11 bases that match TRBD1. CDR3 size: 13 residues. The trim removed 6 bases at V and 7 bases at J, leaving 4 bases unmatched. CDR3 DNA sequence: TGTGCCAGCAGCCGGACAGGGGGCCTTGGCTACACCTTC. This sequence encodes CASSRTGGLGYTF.

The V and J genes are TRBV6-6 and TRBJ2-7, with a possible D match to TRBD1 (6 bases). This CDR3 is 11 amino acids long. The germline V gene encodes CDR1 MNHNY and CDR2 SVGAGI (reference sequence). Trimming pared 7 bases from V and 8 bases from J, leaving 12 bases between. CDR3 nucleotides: TGTGCCAGCAAGGGGGAGACAAAGCAGTACTTC. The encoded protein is CASKGETKQYF.

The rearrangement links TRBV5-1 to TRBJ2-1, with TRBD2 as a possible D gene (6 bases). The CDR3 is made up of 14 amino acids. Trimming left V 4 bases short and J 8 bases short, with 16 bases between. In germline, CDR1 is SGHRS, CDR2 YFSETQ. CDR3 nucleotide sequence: TGCGCCAGCAGCAGGCAGGACGGAGGGGATGAGCAGTTCTTC. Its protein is CASSRQDGGDEQFF.

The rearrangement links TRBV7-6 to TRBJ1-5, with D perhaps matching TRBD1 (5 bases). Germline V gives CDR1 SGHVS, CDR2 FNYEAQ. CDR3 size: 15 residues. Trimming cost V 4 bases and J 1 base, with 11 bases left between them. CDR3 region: CASSSYGGSNQPQHF. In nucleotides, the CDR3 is TGTGCCAGCAGCTCATACGGGGGAAGCAATCAGCCCCAGCATTTT.

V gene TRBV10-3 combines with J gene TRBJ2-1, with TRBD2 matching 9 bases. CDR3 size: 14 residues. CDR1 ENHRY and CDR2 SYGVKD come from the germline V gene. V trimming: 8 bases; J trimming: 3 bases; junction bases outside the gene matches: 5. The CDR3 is CAIDPSGDYNEQFF. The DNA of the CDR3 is TGTGCCATCGACCCTAGCGGGGACTACAATGAGCAGTTCTTC.

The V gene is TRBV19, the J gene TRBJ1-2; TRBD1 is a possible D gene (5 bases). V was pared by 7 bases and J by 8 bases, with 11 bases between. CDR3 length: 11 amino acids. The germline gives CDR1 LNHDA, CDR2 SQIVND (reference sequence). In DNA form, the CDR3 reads TGTGCCAGTAATTTGGGGCAAGGCTACACCTTC. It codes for CASNLGQGYTF.

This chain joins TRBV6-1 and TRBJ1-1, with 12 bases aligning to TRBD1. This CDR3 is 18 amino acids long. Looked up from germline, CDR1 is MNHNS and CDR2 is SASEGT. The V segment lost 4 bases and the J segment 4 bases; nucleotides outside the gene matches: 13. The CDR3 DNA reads TGTGCCAGCAGTGCCCAAACCGGGACAGGGGGCTCTGGCACTGAAGCTTTCTTT. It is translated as CASSAQTGTGGSGTEAFF.

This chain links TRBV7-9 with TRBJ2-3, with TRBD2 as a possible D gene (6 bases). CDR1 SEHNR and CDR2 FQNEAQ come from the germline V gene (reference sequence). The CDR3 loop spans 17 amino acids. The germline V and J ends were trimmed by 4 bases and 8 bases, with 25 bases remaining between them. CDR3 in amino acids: CASSSRLGKSGDRTQYF. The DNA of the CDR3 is TGTGCCAGCAGCTCAAGACTAGGGAAATCCGGGGACCGTACGCAGTATTTT.

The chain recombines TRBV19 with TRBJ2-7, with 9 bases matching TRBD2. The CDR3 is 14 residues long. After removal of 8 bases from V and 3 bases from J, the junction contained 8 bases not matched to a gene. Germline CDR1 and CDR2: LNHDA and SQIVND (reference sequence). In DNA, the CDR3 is TGTGCCAGTCCCTTAGCGGGAGAAAGCTACGAGCAGTACTTC. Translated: CASPLAGESYEQYF.

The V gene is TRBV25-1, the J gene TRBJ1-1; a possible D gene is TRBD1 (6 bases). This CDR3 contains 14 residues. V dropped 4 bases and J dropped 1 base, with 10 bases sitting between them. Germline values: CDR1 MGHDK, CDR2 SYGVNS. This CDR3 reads CASSGHRANTEAFF. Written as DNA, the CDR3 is TGTGCCAGCAGTGGACACAGGGCGAACACTGAAGCTTTCTTT.

The CDR3 region is CASSLGTEYEQYF. The DNA of the CDR3 is TGCGCCAGCAGTCTCGGGACAGAATACGAGCAGTACTTC. The chain recombines TRBV23-1 with TRBJ2-7; 7 bases map to TRBD1. TRBV23-1 is an ORF for which the function is uncertain. V was clipped by 4 bases and J by 4 bases; unmatched bases: 4. CDR3 length: 13 amino acids.

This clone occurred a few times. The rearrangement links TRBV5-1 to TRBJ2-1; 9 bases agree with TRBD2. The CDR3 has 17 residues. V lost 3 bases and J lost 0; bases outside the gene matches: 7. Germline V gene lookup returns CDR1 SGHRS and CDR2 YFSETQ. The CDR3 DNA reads TGCGCCAGCAGCTGGGGAACACTAGCGGGCTCCTACAATGAGCAGTTCTTC. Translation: CASSWGTLAGSYNEQFF.